One T cell receptor (beta chain) is described in this entry. The protocol was immunoSEQ multiplex PCR, while the TCRdb copy is restricted to in-frame clones and leaves out a portion. Counted here are some 200,000 clones, roughly 84% occurring once; the ten biggest clones make up 2% to 2.5%. The CDR3 length is 14 residues. Germline CDR1 reads LGHNA; CDR2 reads YSLEER. V lost 0 bases to trimming and J lost 7 bases, with 13 bases between them. These data come from a study of blood T cell repertoires in COVID-19. Study as a whole: Both acute and convalescent COVID-19 samples were obtained from the United States, Italy and Spain. T cells, B-cell-depleted T cells, or PBMCs provided the cDNA or gDNA that served as material.

This sequence joins TRBV4-3 and TRBJ2-7; D is possibly TRBD1 (7 bases). Sequencing input: peripheral blood. The receptor was derived from a woman aged 55-69 years with acute or convalescent COVID-19. The CDR3 DNA is TGCGCCAGCAGCCAAGATGAGGGGGCGGGGGAGCAGTACTTC. It encodes CASSQDEGAGEQYF.